This entry lists 12 T cell receptor beta chains sequenced from one sample in a study of blood T cell repertoires in COVID-19. This table comes from immunoSEQ multiplex PCR, and its TCRdb copy is limited to in-frame clones, with some not included. The sample records about 200,000 clones, around 85% being singletons. The specimen was PBMCs or T cells enriched from blood (not recorded which). The receptors stem from a middle-aged man who had recovered from COVID-19.

The chain uses TRBV30 and TRBJ1-6, with 11 bases fitting TRBD1. Germline values: CDR1 GTSNPN, CDR2 SVGIG (reference sequence). The CDR3 contains 15 residues. V gave up 8 bases and J gave up 11 bases; unmatched junction bases: 14. The CDR3, as DNA: TGTGCCGGCCGGGACAGGGGGTTATTTCTGGCACCCCTCCACTTT. It encodes CAGRDRGLFLAPLHF.

V and J are TRBV27 and TRBJ2-7; TRBD2 agrees at 8 bases. Unmatched junction bases numbered 3, after V lost 2 bases and J lost 3 bases. CDR3 length equals 14 residues. CDR1 is MNHEY, CDR2 SMNVEV, per germline (reference sequence). CDR3 coding DNA: TGTGCCAGCAGTTTAGGGCGGGGGGACTACGAGCAGTACTTC. This encodes CASSLGRGDYEQYF.

The V call is TRBV11-2, the J call TRBJ2-1, with 7 bases fitting TRBD2. Germline loops: CDR1 SGHAT, CDR2 FQNNGV. After removal of 0 bases from V and 4 bases from J, the junction contained 9 bases not matched to a gene. This CDR3 region has 17 residues. The CDR3 loop is CASSLDMGGRGYNEQFF. The CDR3, as DNA: TGTGCCAGCAGCTTAGATATGGGCGGGAGAGGATACAATGAGCAGTTCTTC.

The chain employs TRBV6-2 or TRBV6-3 and TRBJ2-3, with D possibly matching TRBD2 (7 bases). Between the trimmed V and J ends, which lost 5 bases and 1 base, there was a span of 13 bases. From germline, CDR1 is MNHEY and CDR2 SVGEGT. This CDR3 comprises 15 residues. CDR3 nucleotide sequence: TGTGCCAGCAGTGGGCCGGGGGGCGGCACAGATACGCAGTATTTT. This sequence encodes CASSGPGGGTDTQYF.

The sample holds one count of this clone. The V gene is TRBV10-1, the J gene TRBJ1-5; perhaps TRBD1 as D (5 bases). In germline, CDR1 is WNHNN, CDR2 SYGVQD (reference sequence). The CDR3 sequence is 14 residues long. V dropped 10 bases and J dropped 3 bases, with 16 bases sitting between them. Written as DNA, the CDR3 is TGCGCCAACCCAGGGCGATGGGTCAATCAGCCCCAGCATTTT. This gives the protein CANPGRWVNQPQHF.

This clone occurred many times. V and J are TRBV25-1 and TRBJ2-6; tentatively, D is TRBD1 (6 bases). There are 18 residues in the CDR3. The germline V gene encodes CDR1 MGHDK and CDR2 SYGVNS. With 4 bases removed from V and 0 bases from J, the gap between germline ends came to 16 bases. CDR3 loop: CASSASGQLSSGANVLTF. The CDR3 DNA reads as TGTGCCAGCAGTGCCTCAGGACAGCTCAGCTCTGGGGCCAACGTCCTGACTTTC.

The chain recombines TRBV7-3 with TRBJ1-2; possible D gene TRBD1, 5 bases. This CDR3 is 15 amino acids long. Looked up from germline, CDR1 is SGHTA and CDR2 is FQGTGA. Trimming cost V 0 bases and J 2 bases, with 10 bases left between them. CDR3 in DNA: TGTGCCAGCAGCTTAACGGGGGGGACGAACTATGGCTACACCTTC. It yields the protein CASSLTGGTNYGYTF.

V usage is TRBV10-3 and J usage is TRBJ2-2; D possibly matches TRBD1 or TRBD2 (5 bases each). CDR1 is ENHRY, CDR2 SYGVKD, per germline. The CDR3 runs 14 residues. Trimming left V 4 bases short and J 5 bases short, with 11 bases between. CDR3 sequence (DNA): TGTGCCATCAGTGGGTCGGGGCAAACCGGGGAGCTGTTTTTT. Its translation: CAISGSGQTGELFF.

This rearrangement joins TRBV10-3 to TRBJ2-7; 7 bases fit TRBD2. The CDR3 sequence is 13 residues long. The J segment lost 5 bases and the V segment lost 3 bases, leaving 4 bases of the junction unmatched. CDR1 and CDR2 from the germline V gene are ENHRY and SYGVKD. The CDR3 is CAISDGGKNEQYF. The CDR3 DNA reads as TGTGCCATCAGTGACGGGGGGAAGAACGAGCAGTACTTC.

This clone was seen a single time. J is TRBJ2-5 and V is TRBV5-6; a possible D gene is TRBD1 (6 bases). This CDR3 has 14 residues. From germline, CDR1 is SGHDT and CDR2 YYEEEE. V was shortened by 0 bases and J by 2 bases, with 8 bases between the two germline ends. CDR3 DNA: TGTGCCAGCAGCTTGGTCAGGGGTCAAGAGACCCAGTACTTC. As protein: CASSLVRGQETQYF.

The chain joins TRBV7-2 to TRBJ1-2, with 10 bases matching TRBD1. The J segment lost 7 bases and the V segment lost 3 bases, leaving 8 bases of the junction unmatched. The germline V gene has CDR1 SGHTA and CDR2 FQGNSA. CDR3 size: 15 residues. DNA of the CDR3: TGTGCCAGCAGCTTCCCTCCCGGGACAGGGGTTGGCTACACCTTC. Its translation: CASSFPPGTGVGYTF.

The chain uses TRBV4-1 and TRBJ2-7, with D maybe TRBD2 (6 bases). The germline gives CDR1 MGHRA, CDR2 YSYEKL. CDR3 size: 17 residues. With 3 bases removed from V and 0 bases from J, the gap between germline ends came to 18 bases. Here the CDR3 reads CASSHTTRGGSSYEQYF. The CDR3 coding sequence is TGCGCCAGCAGCCACACTACTCGAGGAGGGAGCTCCTACGAGCAGTACTTC.